This TCR beta chain was identified in a study of control samples from healthy donors and cancer patients. The repertoire was sequenced with immunoSEQ multiplex PCR; TCRdb's copy has only in-frame clones and lacks some. The sample lists more than 100,000 clones; roughly 90% were seen once. CDR1 is DFQATT and CDR2 is SNEGSKA in the germline V gene (reference sequence). The length of the CDR3 is 13 residues. The V end lost 3 bases, the J end lost 3 bases, and 9 bases lay between the germline ends. The chain joins TRBV20-1 to TRBJ1-5; maybe TRBD1 (5 bases). The sequence was obtained from a man between 18 and 29 years old in good health. The sequenced material came from blood. CDR3 bases: TGCAGTGCTAGTCGACAGTACAATCAGCCCCAGCATTTT. This gives the protein CSASRQYNQPQHF.